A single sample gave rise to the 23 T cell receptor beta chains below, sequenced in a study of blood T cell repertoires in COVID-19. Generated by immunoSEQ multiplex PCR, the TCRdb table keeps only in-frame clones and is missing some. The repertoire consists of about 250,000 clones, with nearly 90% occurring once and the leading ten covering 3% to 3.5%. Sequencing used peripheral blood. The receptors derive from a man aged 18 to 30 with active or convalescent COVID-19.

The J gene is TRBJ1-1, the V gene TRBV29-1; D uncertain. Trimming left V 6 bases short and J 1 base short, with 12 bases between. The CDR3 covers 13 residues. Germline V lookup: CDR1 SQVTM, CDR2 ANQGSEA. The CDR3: CSVESQANTEAFF. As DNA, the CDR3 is TGCAGCGTCGAATCTCAGGCGAACACTGAAGCTTTCTTT. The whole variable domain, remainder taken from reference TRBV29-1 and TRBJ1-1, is SAVISQKPSRDICQRGTSLTIQCQVDSQVTMMFWYRQQPGQSLTLIATANQGSEATYESGFVIDKFPISRPNLTFSTLTVSNMSPEDSSIYLCSVESQANTEAFFGQGTRLTVV.

In nucleotides, the CDR3 is TGTGCCATTCAGGATTCCCTCTACAATGAGCAGTTCTTC. This gives the protein CAIQDSLYNEQFF. This chain joins TRBV10-3 and TRBJ2-1, with D uncertain. This CDR3 region has 13 residues. CDR1 and CDR2 from the germline V gene are ENHRY and SYGVKD. Trimming cost V 9 bases and J 3 bases, with 12 bases left between them.

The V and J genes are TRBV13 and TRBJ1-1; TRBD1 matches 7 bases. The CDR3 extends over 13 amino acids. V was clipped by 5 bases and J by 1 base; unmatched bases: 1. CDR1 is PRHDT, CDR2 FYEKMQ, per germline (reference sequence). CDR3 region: CASSGTANTEAFF. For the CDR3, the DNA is TGTGCCAGCAGCGGGACAGCGAACACTGAAGCTTTCTTT.

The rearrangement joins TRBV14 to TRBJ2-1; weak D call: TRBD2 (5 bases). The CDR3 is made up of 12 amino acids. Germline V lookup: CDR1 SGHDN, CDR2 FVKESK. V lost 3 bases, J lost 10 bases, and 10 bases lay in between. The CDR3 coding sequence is TGTGCCAGCAGCCATTTGAGCGGAGAGCAGTTCTTC. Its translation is CASSHLSGEQFF.

This chain's CDR3 is CASRGTGAYEQYF. The CDR3 DNA reads as TGTGCCAGCAGAGGGACAGGGGCCTACGAGCAGTACTTC. The J gene is TRBJ2-7, the V gene TRBV28; 10 nucleotides match TRBD1. CDR1 and CDR2 (germline): MDHEN, SYDVKM. The CDR3 length is 13 residues. Trimming cost V 6 bases and J 2 bases; bases outside gene matches: 1. Full variable domain (remainder filled in from reference TRBV28 and TRBJ2-7): DVKVTQSSRYLVKRTGEKVFLECVQDMDHENMFWYRQDPGLGLRLIYFSYDVKMKEKGDIPEGYSVSREKKERFSLILESASTNQTSMYLCASRGTGAYEQYFGPGTRLTVT.

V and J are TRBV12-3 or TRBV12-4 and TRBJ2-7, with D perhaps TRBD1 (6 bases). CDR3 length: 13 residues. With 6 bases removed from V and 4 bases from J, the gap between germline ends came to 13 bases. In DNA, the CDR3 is TGTGCCAGCAGCCTAGGACAGATGTACGAGCAGTACTTC. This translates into CASSLGQMYEQYF.

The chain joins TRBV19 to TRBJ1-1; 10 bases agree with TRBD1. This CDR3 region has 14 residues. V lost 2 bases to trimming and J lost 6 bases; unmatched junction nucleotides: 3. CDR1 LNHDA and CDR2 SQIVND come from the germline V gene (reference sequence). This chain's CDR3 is CASSITGQGAEAFF. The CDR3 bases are TGTGCCAGTAGTATAACCGGACAGGGGGCTGAAGCTTTCTTT.

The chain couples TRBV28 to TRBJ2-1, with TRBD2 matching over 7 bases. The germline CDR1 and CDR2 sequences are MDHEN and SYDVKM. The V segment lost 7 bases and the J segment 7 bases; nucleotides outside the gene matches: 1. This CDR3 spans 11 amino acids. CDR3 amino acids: CASMGGNEQFF. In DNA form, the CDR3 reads TGTGCCAGCATGGGGGGGAATGAGCAGTTCTTC.

The CDR3: CASSEARQGGHQPQHF. The CDR3 nucleotides are TGTGCCAGCAGTGAAGCCCGACAGGGGGGACATCAGCCCCAGCATTTT. The genes are TRBV2 and TRBJ1-5; 9 nucleotides line up with TRBD1. V shed 0 bases, J shed 5 bases, and the junction held 5 bases outside the gene matches. CDR1 and CDR2 from the germline V gene are SNHLY and FYNNEI. The CDR3 extends over 16 amino acids. Variable domain in full (rest from reference TRBV2 and TRBJ1-5): EPEVTQTPSHQVTQMGQEVILRCVPISNHLYFYWYRQILGQKVEFLVSFYNNEISEKSEIFDDQFSVERPDGSNFTLKIRSTKLEDSAMYFCASSEARQGGHQPQHFGDGTRLSIL.

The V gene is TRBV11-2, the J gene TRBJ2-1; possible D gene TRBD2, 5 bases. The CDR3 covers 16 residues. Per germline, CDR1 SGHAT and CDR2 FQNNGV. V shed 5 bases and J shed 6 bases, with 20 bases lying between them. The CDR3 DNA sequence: TGTGCCAGCAGCCCCACATGGGAGCGTCTGTCCAATGAGCAGTTCTTC. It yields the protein CASSPTWERLSNEQFF.

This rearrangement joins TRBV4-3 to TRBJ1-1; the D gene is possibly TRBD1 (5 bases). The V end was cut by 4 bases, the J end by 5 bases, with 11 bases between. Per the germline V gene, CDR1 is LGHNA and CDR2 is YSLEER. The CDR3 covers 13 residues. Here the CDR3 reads CASSLIGGTEAFF. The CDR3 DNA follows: TGCGCCAGCAGCCTCATCGGGGGGACTGAAGCTTTCTTT.

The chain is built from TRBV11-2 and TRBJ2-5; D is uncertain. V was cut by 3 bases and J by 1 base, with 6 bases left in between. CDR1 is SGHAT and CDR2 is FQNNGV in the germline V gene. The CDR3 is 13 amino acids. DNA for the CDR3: TGTGCCAGCAGCTTTGGTAGCCAAGAGACCCAGTACTTC. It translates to CASSFGSQETQYF.

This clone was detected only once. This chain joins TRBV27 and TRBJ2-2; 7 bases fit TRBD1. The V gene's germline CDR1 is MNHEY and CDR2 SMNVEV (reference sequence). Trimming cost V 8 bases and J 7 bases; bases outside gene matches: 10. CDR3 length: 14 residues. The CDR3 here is CASGGQYRLGELFF. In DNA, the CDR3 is TGTGCCAGCGGGGGACAGTATAGACTCGGGGAGCTGTTTTTT.

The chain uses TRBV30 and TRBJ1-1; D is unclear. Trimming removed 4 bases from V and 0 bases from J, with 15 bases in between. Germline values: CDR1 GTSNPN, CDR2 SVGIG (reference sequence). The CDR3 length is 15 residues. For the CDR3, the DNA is TGTGCCTGGATCCCTGGAACCCGGGTGAACACTGAAGCTTTCTTT. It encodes CAWIPGTRVNTEAFF.

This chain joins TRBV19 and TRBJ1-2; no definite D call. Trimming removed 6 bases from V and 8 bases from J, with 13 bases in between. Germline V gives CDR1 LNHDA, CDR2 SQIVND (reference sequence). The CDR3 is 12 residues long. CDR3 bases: TGTGCCAGTAGGGCCTGGGCTGGCGGCTACACCTTC. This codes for CASRAWAGGYTF. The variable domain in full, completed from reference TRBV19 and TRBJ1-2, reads DGGITQSPKYLFRKEGQNVTLSCEQNLNHDAMYWYRQDPGQGLRLIYYSQIVNDFQKGDIAEGYSVSREKKESFPLTVTSAQKNPTAFYLCASRAWAGGYTFGSGTRLTVV.

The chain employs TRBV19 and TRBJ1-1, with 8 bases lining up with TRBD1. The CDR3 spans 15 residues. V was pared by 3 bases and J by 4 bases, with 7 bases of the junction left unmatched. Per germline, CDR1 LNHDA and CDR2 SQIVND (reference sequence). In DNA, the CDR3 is TGTGCCAGTAGTATTGGGGCAGGGGGCGGCACTGAAGCTTTCTTT. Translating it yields CASSIGAGGGTEAFF.

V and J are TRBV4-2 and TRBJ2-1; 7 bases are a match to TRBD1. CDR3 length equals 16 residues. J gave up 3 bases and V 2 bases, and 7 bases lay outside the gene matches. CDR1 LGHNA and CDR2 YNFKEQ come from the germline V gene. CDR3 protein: CASSQKPGQIYNEQFF. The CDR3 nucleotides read TGTGCCAGCAGCCAAAAGCCGGGACAGATCTACAATGAGCAGTTCTTC.

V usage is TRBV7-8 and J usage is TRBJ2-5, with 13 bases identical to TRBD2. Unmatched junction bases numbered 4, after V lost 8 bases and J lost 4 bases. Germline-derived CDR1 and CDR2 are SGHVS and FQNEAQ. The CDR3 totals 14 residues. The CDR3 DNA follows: TGTGCCAGCTGGACTAGCGGGAGCGGAGAGACCCAGTACTTC. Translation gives CASWTSGSGETQYF.

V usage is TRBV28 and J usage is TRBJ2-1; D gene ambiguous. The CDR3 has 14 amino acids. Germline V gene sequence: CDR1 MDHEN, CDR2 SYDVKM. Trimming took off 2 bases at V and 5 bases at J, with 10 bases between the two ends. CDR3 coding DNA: TGTGCCAGCAGTTTAGGCAGGCTCGACAATGAGCAGTTCTTC. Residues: CASSLGRLDNEQFF.

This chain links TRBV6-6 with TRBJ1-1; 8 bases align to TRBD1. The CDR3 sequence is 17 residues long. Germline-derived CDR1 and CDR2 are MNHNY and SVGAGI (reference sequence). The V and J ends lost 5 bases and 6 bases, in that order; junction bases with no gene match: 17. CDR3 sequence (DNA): TGTGCCAGCAGTCAAACAGGGGGGGGACCGAATAAGGCTGAAGCTTTCTTT. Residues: CASSQTGGGPNKAEAFF.

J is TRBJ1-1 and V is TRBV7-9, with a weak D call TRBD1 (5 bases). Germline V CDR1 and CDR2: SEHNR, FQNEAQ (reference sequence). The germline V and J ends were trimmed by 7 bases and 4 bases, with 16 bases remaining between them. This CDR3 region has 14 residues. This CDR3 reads CASNDQGLPTEAFF. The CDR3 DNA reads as TGTGCCAGCAACGACCAGGGTTTGCCCACTGAAGCTTTCTTT.

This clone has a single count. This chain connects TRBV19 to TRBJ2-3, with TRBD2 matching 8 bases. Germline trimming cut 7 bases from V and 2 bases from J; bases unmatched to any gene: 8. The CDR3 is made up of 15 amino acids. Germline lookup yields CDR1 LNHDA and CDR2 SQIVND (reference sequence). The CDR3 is CASTSSGGLTDTQYF. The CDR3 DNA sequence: TGTGCCAGTACCTCAAGCGGGGGACTCACAGATACGCAGTATTTT. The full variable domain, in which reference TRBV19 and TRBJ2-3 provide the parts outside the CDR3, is DGGITQSPKYLFRKEGQNVTLSCEQNLNHDAMYWYRQDPGQGLRLIYYSQIVNDFQKGDIAEGYSVSREKKESFPLTVTSAQKNPTAFYLCASTSSGGLTDTQYFGPGTRLTVL.

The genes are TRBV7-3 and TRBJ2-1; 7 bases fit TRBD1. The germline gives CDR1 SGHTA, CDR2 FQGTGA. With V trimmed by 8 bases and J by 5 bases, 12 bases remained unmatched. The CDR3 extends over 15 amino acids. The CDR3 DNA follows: TGTGCCAGCCGGGCGACCGGGACAGTAAACAATGAGCAGTTCTTC. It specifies CASRATGTVNNEQFF.